This entry lists 22 T cell receptor beta chains sequenced from one sample in a study of blood T cell repertoires in COVID-19. The table came from immunoSEQ multiplex PCR; TCRdb's copy has only in-frame clones and leaves some out. The profile shows 200,000 to 250,000 clones, roughly 80% of them singletons. The sequencing sample was made of PBMCs or T cells enriched from blood (not recorded which). The receptors here all came from a woman between 50 and 59 years old who had been exposed to COVID-19.

V gene TRBV10-2 combines with J gene TRBJ1-4; D uncertain. CDR3 length: 14 amino acids. The germline CDR1 and CDR2 sequences are WSHSY and SAAADI. Deletions cut 0 bases from V and 6 bases from J, with 8 bases between. CDR3 residues: CASSESDFDEKLFF. The CDR3 DNA reads TGCGCCAGCAGTGAGTCGGACTTTGATGAAAAACTGTTTTTT.

This chain links TRBV9 with TRBJ2-1; 12 bases fit TRBD2. Looked up from germline, CDR1 is SGDLS and CDR2 is YYNGEE. J lost 7 bases, V lost 2 bases, and 7 bases had no gene match. The length of the CDR3 is 16 residues. CDR3 protein: CASSVASGGAENEQFF. CDR3 sequence (DNA): TGTGCCAGCAGCGTTGCTAGCGGGGGGGCCGAAAATGAGCAGTTCTTC.

The chain couples TRBV25-1 to TRBJ2-1, with D possibly matching TRBD2 (6 bases). This CDR3 has 17 amino acids. Germline V gives CDR1 MGHDK, CDR2 SYGVNS. The V end lost 4 bases, the J end lost 5 bases, and 21 bases lay between the germline ends. CDR3 nucleotide sequence: TGTGCCAGCAGTGTCCGGGTTGGGGACTCGGGGCACAATGAGCAGTTCTTC. It yields the protein CASSVRVGDSGHNEQFF.

The chain uses TRBV2 and TRBJ1-1; tentative D call: TRBD1 (5 bases). Between the trimmed V and J ends, which lost 4 bases and 1 base, there was a span of 10 bases. The CDR3 extends over 14 amino acids. The germline V gene has CDR1 SNHLY and CDR2 FYNNEI. The CDR3 bases are TGTGCCAGCAGTGTGGGACTCCCGAACACTGAAGCTTTCTTT. This codes for CASSVGLPNTEAFF. The whole variable domain, filled in from reference TRBV2 and TRBJ1-1, reads EPEVTQTPSHQVTQMGQEVILRCVPISNHLYFYWYRQILGQKVEFLVSFYNNEISEKSEIFDDQFSVERPDGSNFTLKIRSTKLEDSAMYFCASSVGLPNTEAFFGQGTRLTVV.

The J gene is TRBJ1-1, the V gene TRBV29-1, with D tentatively TRBD1 (6 bases). The germline V and J ends were trimmed by 4 bases and 1 base, with 19 bases remaining between them. In germline, CDR1 is SQVTM, CDR2 ANQGSEA. The CDR3 covers 16 residues. DNA of the CDR3: TGCAGCGTTGTACGCGGGGGCAATCGACCGAACACTGAAGCTTTCTTT. It encodes CSVVRGGNRPNTEAFF. Combining the CDR3 with reference TRBV29-1 and TRBJ1-1 gives the whole variable domain SAVISQKPSRDICQRGTSLTIQCQVDSQVTMMFWYRQQPGQSLTLIATANQGSEATYESGFVIDKFPISRPNLTFSTLTVSNMSPEDSSIYLCSVVRGGNRPNTEAFFGQGTRLTVV.

This clone was counted between two and nine times. The V call is TRBV6-5, the J call TRBJ1-2; D unresolved. Germline-derived CDR1 and CDR2 are MNHEY and SVGAGI. The CDR3 is 13 amino acids. Trimming left V 6 bases short and J 8 bases short, with 16 bases between. CDR3 region: CASSPGALVGYTF. In nucleotides, the CDR3 is TGTGCCAGCAGCCCGGGAGCGCTTGTGGGCTACACCTTC.

The CDR3 sequence: CASSLGQGSPGELFF. DNA for the CDR3: TGTGCCAGCAGCTTAGGACAGGGGAGTCCCGGGGAGCTGTTTTTT. The genes are TRBV7-9 and TRBJ2-2; 8 bases match TRBD1. V lost 1 base, J lost 6 bases, and 4 bases stayed unmatched. The CDR3 is 15 residues long. Germline CDR1 SEHNR, CDR2 FQNEAQ (reference sequence).

The chain links TRBV5-1 to TRBJ1-2, with TRBD1 identical over 10 bases. This CDR3 has 18 amino acids. Germline CDR1 and CDR2: SGHRS and YFSETQ. Unmatched junction bases numbered 16, after V lost 0 bases and J lost 8 bases. CDR3: CASSLVGQGNSQRKGYTF. The CDR3 DNA sequence: TGCGCCAGCAGCTTGGTGGGACAGGGGAACTCACAACGGAAGGGCTACACCTTC.

This clone was seen more than once but under ten times. This rearrangement joins TRBV15 to TRBJ2-2; maybe TRBD1 (5 bases). Trimming stripped 1 base from V and 6 bases from J, with 15 bases between. The length of the CDR3 is 16 residues. Germline V gene lookup returns CDR1 LNHNV and CDR2 YYDKDF (reference sequence). The CDR3 DNA reads as TGTGCCACCAGCAGAGCACGACAGTTGGTGTCCGGGGAGCTGTTTTTT. Protein product: CATSRARQLVSGELFF.

The genes are TRBV6-2 or TRBV6-3 and TRBJ1-1, with D tentatively TRBD1 (5 bases). CDR3 length: 14 amino acids. V lost 0 bases to trimming and J lost 5 bases, with 10 bases between them. CDR1 and CDR2 from the germline V gene are MNHEY and SVGEGT. DNA for the CDR3: TGTGCCAGCAGTTACTCGTGGGGGGATACTGAAGCTTTCTTT. Translation: CASSYSWGDTEAFF.

The chain uses TRBV5-6 and TRBJ1-1, with D uncertain. The CDR3 covers 13 residues. Germline values: CDR1 SGHDT, CDR2 YYEEEE. Trimming took 2 bases from V and 3 from J, leaving 8 bases between them. CDR3 bases: TGTGCCAGCAGCTTCGGAGGGTACACTGAAGCTTTCTTT. Translation gives CASSFGGYTEAFF. The full variable domain, in which reference TRBV5-6 and TRBJ1-1 provide the parts outside the CDR3, is DAGVTQSPTHLIKTRGQQVTLRCSPKSGHDTVSWYQQALGQGPQFIFQYYEEEERQRGNFPDRFSGHQFPNYSSELNVNALLLGDSALYLCASSFGGYTEAFFGQGTRLTVV.

V usage is TRBV4-1 and J usage is TRBJ2-7; D gene uncertain. The CDR3 is made up of 13 amino acids. V lost 0 bases, J lost 6 bases, and 9 bases lay in between. CDR1 and CDR2 from the germline V gene are MGHRA and YSYEKL. CDR3 loop: CASSQDLESEQYF. In DNA, the CDR3 is TGCGCCAGCAGCCAAGATTTGGAGTCCGAGCAGTACTTC.

This clone is a singleton in its sample. V and J are TRBV30 and TRBJ1-1, with D tentatively TRBD1 (6 bases). This CDR3 is built from 15 residues. Germline CDR1 GTSNPN, CDR2 SVGIG (reference sequence). Between the trimmed V and J ends, which lost 0 bases and 4 bases, there was a span of 15 bases. CDR3 region: CAWSVRQVSTTEAFF. The DNA of the CDR3 is TGTGCCTGGAGTGTACGACAGGTTTCAACCACTGAAGCTTTCTTT.

The CDR3 DNA reads TGTGCCAGCAGTCGCGCGGGAACAGGCCCCAACACTGAAGCTTTCTTT. Its protein is CASSRAGTGPNTEAFF. The rearrangement uses TRBV28 and TRBJ1-1; D possibly corresponds to TRBD1 (5 bases). The CDR3 contains 16 residues. Deletions cut 5 bases from V and 2 bases from J, with 18 bases between. Germline lookup yields CDR1 MDHEN and CDR2 SYDVKM.

The chain employs TRBV6-1 and TRBJ2-3, with D possibly being TRBD1 (6 bases). V was clipped by 3 bases and J by 0 bases, with 13 bases between them. Germline V gene lookup returns CDR1 MNHNS and CDR2 SASEGT. The CDR3 covers 16 residues. CDR3 in DNA: TGTGCCAGCAGTGACCCGGGACAACCTAGCACAGATACGCAGTATTTT. It is translated as CASSDPGQPSTDTQYF.

As to this clone: The identical CDR3 is also encoded by other nucleotide sequences in the sample. The rearrangement joins TRBV5-1 to TRBJ1-1, with a tentative D call TRBD1 (6 bases). The germline CDR1 and CDR2 sequences are SGHRS and YFSETQ. CDR3 length: 13 amino acids. Trimming took off 3 bases at V and 5 bases at J, with 11 bases between the two ends. The CDR3 loop reads CASSSGQNTEAFF. The CDR3 DNA is TGCGCCAGCAGCTCAGGACAGAATACTGAAGCTTTCTTT. Drawing the rest from reference TRBV5-1 and TRBJ1-1, the complete variable domain is KAGVTQTPRYLIKTRGQQVTLSCSPISGHRSVSWYQQTPGQGLQFLFEYFSETQRNKGNFPGRFSGRQFSNSRSEMNVSTLELGDSALYLCASSSGQNTEAFFGQGTRLTVV.

This sequence joins TRBV10-3 and TRBJ2-6, with D possibly being TRBD1 (5 bases). The CDR3 is 16 amino acids. The ends were cut back, 3 bases at V and 0 bases at J, with 9 bases in the middle. CDR1 and CDR2 (germline): ENHRY, SYGVKD. The CDR3 nucleotides are TGTGCCATCAGTGACAGGGAAGTCTCTGGGGCCAACGTCCTGACTTTC. It yields the protein CAISDREVSGANVLTF.

The genes are TRBV5-1 and TRBJ1-2; D is possibly TRBD1 (5 bases). The CDR3 has 13 amino acids. Germline lookup yields CDR1 SGHRS and CDR2 YFSETQ. Trimming pared 1 base from V and 5 bases from J, leaving 9 bases between. The CDR3 spells CASSLSGDYGYTF. The CDR3 nucleotides read TGCGCCAGCAGCTTGTCGGGGGATTATGGCTACACCTTC.

The rearrangement uses TRBV5-6 and TRBJ2-7; 7 bases match TRBD2. The J segment lost 2 bases and the V segment lost 0 bases, leaving 2 bases of the junction unmatched. CDR3 length equals 14 residues. Germline lookup yields CDR1 SGHDT and CDR2 YYEEEE. CDR3 nucleotide sequence: TGTGCCAGCAGCTTGGCAGGGAGGGCCTACGAGCAGTACTTC. This gives the protein CASSLAGRAYEQYF. Variable domain in full (rest from reference TRBV5-6 and TRBJ2-7): DAGVTQSPTHLIKTRGQQVTLRCSPKSGHDTVSWYQQALGQGPQFIFQYYEEEERQRGNFPDRFSGHQFPNYSSELNVNALLLGDSALYLCASSLAGRAYEQYFGPGTRLTVT.

This clone was seen at least ten times. The V gene is TRBV7-9, the J gene TRBJ1-1; D may be TRBD1 (5 bases). CDR1 is SEHNR and CDR2 is FQNEAQ in the germline V gene (reference sequence). The length of the CDR3 is 15 residues. V lost 5 bases and J 1 base, leaving 14 bases between the germline ends. The CDR3 DNA follows: TGTGCCAGCAGCCCGGGGGGTTTATGGAACACTGAAGCTTTCTTT. This codes for CASSPGGLWNTEAFF.

This clone was counted a few times. Other DNA variants within this sample encode the same CDR3. The gene calls are TRBV9 and TRBJ2-1; D unresolved. Germline CDR1 and CDR2: SGDLS and YYNGEE. The CDR3 is 12 residues long. V was clipped by 3 bases and J by 6 bases, with 7 bases between them. The CDR3 spells CASSARGNEQFF. CDR3 nucleotides: TGTGCCAGCAGCGCGAGAGGCAATGAGCAGTTCTTC.

This clone came up a few times. The chain carries TRBV29-1 and TRBJ1-2, with D maybe TRBD1 (6 bases). CDR3 size: 11 residues. V was clipped by 6 bases and J by 6 bases, with 11 bases between them. Per germline, CDR1 SQVTM and CDR2 ANQGSEA. CDR3 loop: CSVTGQNGYTF. DNA of the CDR3: TGCAGCGTGACAGGACAGAATGGCTACACCTTC.